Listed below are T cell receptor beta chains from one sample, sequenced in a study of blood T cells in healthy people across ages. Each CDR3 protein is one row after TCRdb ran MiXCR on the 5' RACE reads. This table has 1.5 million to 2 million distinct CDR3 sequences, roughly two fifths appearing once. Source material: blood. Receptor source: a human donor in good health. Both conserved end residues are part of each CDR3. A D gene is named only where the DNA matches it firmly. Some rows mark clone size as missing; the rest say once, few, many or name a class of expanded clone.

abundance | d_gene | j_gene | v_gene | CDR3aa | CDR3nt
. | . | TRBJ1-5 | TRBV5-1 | CASSQTDSREQPQHF | TGCGCCAGCAGCCAAACGGACAGCCGAGAGCAGCCCCAGCATTTT
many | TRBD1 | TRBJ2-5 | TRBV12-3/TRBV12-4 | CASRRTGGRETQYF | TGTGCCAGCAGGCGGACAGGGGGCAGAGAGACCCAGTACTTC
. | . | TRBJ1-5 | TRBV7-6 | CASSGQSDNQPQHF | TGTGCCAGCAGCGGACAGAGTGACAATCAGCCCCAGCATTTT
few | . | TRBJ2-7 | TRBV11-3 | CASSLVSTGPYEQYF | TGTGCCAGCAGCTTAGTTTCCACAGGGCCCTACGAGCAGTACTTC
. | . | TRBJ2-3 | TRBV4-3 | CASSPLGRASTDTQYF | TGCGCCAGCAGCCCCTTAGGCAGGGCTAGCACAGATACGCAGTATTTT
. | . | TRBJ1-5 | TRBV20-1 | CSARDFRVDSNQPQHF | TGCAGTGCTAGAGACTTTCGGGTGGATAGCAATCAGCCCCAGCATTTT
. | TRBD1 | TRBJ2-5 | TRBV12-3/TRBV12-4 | CASSTLQGAREETQYF | TGTGCCAGCAGTACGCTCCAGGGGGCGCGGGAAGAGACCCAGTACTTC
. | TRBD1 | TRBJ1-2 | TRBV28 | CASGQVGMGYTF | TGTGCCAGCGGACAGGTGGGGATGGGCTACACCTTC
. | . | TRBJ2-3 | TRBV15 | CATKGVLSTDTQYF | TGTGCCACCAAGGGAGTTCTTAGCACAGATACGCAGTATTTT
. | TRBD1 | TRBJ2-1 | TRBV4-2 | CAGSHADLTGVNEQFF | TGTGCCGGCAGCCACGCTGACCTGACAGGGGTCAATGAGCAGTTCTTC
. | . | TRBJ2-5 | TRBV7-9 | CASSPPGRLEQYF | TGTGCCAGCAGCCCACCGGGACGGTTAGAGCAGTACTTC
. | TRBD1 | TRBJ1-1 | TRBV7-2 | CASTQGQGAEAFF | TGTGCCAGCACCCAGGGACAGGGCGCTGAAGCTTTCTTT
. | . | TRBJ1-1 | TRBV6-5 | CASSRSTVNTEAFF | TGTGCCAGCAGCCGCTCGACAGTTAACACTGAAGCTTTCTTT
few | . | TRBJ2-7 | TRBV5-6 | CASSLAGRHDSYEQYF | TGTGCCAGCAGCTTGGCCGGAAGACACGACTCCTACGAGCAGTACTTC
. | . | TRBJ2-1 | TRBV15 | CATGSVVNEQFF | TGTGCCACTGGTTCCGTAGTCAATGAGCAGTTCTTC
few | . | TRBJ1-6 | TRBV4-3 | CASSQGWNSPLHF | TGCGCCAGCAGCCAGGGATGGAATTCACCCCTCCACTTT
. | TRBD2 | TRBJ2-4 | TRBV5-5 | CASSPLAGTSLAKNIQYF | TGTGCCAGCAGCCCCTTAGCGGGGACCTCCCTAGCCAAAAACATTCAGTACTTC
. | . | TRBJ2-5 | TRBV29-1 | CSVLGGTIKETQYF | TGCAGCGTTCTAGGGGGGACTATAAAAGAGACCCAGTACTTC
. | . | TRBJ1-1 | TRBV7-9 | CASSFPGSGNTEAFF | TGTGCCAGCAGCTTCCCAGGGAGTGGGAACACTGAAGCTTTCTTT
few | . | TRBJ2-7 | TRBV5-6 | CASSFQGRGQYF | TGTGCCAGCAGCTTTCAGGGGAGAGGGCAGTACTTC
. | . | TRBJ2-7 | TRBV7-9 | CASSLRPMAGSLRKYEQYF | TGTGCCAGCAGCCTAAGGCCTATGGCGGGGTCGCTCCGCAAATACGAGCAGTACTTC
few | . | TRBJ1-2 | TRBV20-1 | CSARPQTYYGYTF | TGCAGTGCTCGACCCCAAACTTACTATGGCTACACCTTC
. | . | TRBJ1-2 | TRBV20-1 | CSARIFREPYGYTF | TGCAGTGCTAGGATCTTCAGGGAGCCCTATGGCTACACCTTC
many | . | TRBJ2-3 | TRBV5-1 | CASSFRGATDTQYF | TGCGCCAGCAGCTTCCGGGGGGCTACAGATACGCAGTATTTT
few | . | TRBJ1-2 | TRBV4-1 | CASKLAAEATESYGYTF | TGCGCCAGCAAACTAGCAGCCGAGGCAACGGAATCCTATGGCTACACCTTC
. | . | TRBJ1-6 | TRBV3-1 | CASSRQKYNSPLHF | TGTGCCAGCAGCCGACAGAAGTATAATTCACCCCTCCACTTT
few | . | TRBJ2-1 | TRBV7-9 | CASRFLRDEQFF | TGTGCCAGCAGGTTCCTAAGGGATGAGCAGTTCTTC
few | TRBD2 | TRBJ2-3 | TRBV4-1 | CASSQETGRAAQDTQYF | TGCGCCAGCAGCCAAGAAACTGGGAGGGCGGCCCAGGATACGCAGTATTTT